This T cell receptor (beta chain) comes out of a study of T cell responses to AZD1222 COVID-19 vaccine. About the research overall: Recipients boosted at about 4 weeks or about 12 weeks are pooled.

Study-level results: Spike-spanning, vaccine-associated CD4 TCRs were dominant at 160-218 and 743-854. Within unmutated variant regions lay the reported targets of nearly half of spike-specific TCRs.

The protocol was immunoSEQ multiplex PCR, while the TCRdb copy is restricted to in-frame clones and leaves out a portion. The sample has tens of thousands of clones; around nine tenths are singletons. With respect to this clone: What it recognizes is unknown.

The V gene's germline CDR1 is MGHRA and CDR2 YSYEKL. The germline V and J ends were trimmed by 4 bases and 6 bases, with 15 bases remaining between them. The CDR3 consists of 15 residues. This clonotype was obtained from an adult in good health. The V call is TRBV4-1, the J call TRBJ1-4; D unresolved. Sequenced material: peripheral blood, taken on day 0 of AZD1222 vaccination. This CDR3 is CASSPTPALYEKLFF. In DNA form, the CDR3 reads TGCGCCAGCAGCCCCACCCCAGCTCTTTATGAAAAACTGTTTTTT.